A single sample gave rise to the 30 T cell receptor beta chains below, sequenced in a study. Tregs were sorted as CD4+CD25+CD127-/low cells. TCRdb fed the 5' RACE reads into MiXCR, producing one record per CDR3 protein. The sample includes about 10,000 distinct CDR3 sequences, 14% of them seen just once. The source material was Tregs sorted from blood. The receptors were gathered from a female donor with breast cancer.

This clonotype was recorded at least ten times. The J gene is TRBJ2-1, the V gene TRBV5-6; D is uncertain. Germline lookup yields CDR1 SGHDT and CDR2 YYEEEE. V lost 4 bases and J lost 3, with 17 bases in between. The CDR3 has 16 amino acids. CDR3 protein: CASSPEYGRSYNEQFF. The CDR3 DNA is TGTGCCAGCAGCCCTGAATACGGGCGAAGCTACAATGAGCAGTTCTTC. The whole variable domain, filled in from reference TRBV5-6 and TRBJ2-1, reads DAGVTQSPTHLIKTRGQQVTLRCSPKSGHDTVSWYQQALGQGPQFIFQYYEEEERQRGNFPDRFSGHQFPNYSSELNVNALLLGDSALYLCASSPEYGRSYNEQFFGPGTRLTVL.

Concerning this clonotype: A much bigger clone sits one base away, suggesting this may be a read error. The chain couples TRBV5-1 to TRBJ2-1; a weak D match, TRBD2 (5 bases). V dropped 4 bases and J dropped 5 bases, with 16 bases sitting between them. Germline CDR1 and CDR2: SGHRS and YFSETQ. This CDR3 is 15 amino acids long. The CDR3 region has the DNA TGCGCCAGCAGCCCCCGTTCAGGACTCAACAATGAGCAGTTCTTC. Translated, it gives CASSPRSGLNNEQFF.

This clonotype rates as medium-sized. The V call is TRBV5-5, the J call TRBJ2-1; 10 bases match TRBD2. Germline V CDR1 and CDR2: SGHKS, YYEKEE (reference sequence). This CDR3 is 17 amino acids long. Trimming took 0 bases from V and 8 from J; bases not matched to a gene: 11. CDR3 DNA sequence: TGTGCCAGCAGCTTGGGGTGGAAAAGCGGGGGGGCGGATGAGCAGTTCTTC. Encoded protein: CASSLGWKSGGADEQFF.

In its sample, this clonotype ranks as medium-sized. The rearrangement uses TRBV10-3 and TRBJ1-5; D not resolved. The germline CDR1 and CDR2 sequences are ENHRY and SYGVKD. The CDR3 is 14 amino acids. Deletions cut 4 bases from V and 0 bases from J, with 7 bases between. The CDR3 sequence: CAISADISNQPQHF. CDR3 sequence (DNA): TGTGCCATCAGTGCCGACATTAGCAATCAGCCCCAGCATTTT.

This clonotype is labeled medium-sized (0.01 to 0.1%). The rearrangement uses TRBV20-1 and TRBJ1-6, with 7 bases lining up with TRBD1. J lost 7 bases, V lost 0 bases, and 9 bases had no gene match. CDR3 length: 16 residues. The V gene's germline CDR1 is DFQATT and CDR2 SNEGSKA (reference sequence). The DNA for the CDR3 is TGCAGTGCTAGAGATGAGGGCAGGGGGTGGAATTCACCCCTCCACTTT. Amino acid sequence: CSARDEGRGWNSPLHF.

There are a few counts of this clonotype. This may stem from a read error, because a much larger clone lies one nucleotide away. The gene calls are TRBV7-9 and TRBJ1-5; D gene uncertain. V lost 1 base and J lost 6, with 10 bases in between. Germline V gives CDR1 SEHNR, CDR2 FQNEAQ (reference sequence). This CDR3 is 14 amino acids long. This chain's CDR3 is CASSLGKDGQPQHF. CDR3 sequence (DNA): TGTGCCAGCAGCTTAGGCAAAGATGGTCAGCCCCAGCATTTT.

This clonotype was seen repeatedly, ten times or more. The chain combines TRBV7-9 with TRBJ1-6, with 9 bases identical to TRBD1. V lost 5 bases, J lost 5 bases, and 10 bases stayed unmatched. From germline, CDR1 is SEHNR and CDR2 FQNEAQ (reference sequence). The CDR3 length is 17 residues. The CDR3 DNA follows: TGTGCCAGCAGCCCGGAAAAAACAGGGGGCAATAATTCACCCCTCCACTTT. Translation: CASSPEKTGGNNSPLHF.

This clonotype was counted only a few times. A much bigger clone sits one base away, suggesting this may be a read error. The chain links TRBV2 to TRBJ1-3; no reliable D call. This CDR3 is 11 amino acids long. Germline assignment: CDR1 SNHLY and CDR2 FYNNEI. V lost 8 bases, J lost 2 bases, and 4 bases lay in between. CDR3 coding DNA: TGTGCCAGCGGTGCTGGAAACACCATATATTTT. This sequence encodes CASGAGNTIYF.

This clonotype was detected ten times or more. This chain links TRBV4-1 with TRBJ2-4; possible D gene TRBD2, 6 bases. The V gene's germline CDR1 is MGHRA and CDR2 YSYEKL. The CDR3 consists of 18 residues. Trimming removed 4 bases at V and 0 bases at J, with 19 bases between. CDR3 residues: CASSLGGNREIAKNIQYF. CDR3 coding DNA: TGCGCCAGCAGCCTTGGCGGGAACAGAGAAATAGCCAAAAACATTCAGTACTTC.

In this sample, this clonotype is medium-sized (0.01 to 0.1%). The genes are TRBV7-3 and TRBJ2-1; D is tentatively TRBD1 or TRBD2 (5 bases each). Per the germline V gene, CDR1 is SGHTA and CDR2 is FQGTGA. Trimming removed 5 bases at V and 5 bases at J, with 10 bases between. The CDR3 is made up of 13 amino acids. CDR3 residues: CASSTGPDNEQFF. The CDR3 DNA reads TGTGCCAGCAGCACGGGGCCCGACAATGAGCAGTTCTTC.

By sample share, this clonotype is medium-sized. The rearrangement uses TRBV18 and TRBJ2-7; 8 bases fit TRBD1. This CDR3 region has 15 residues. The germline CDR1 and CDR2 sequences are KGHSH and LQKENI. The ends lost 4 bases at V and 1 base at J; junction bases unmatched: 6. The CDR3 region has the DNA TGTGCCAGCTCACTCGGACAGGGACCATCCTACGAGCAGTACTTC. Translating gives CASSLGQGPSYEQYF.

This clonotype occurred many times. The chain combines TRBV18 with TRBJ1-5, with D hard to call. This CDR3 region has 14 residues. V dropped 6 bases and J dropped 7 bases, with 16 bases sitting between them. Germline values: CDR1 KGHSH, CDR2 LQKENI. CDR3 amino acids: CASSSNHVAQPQHF. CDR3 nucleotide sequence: TGTGCCAGCTCGTCTAATCATGTAGCCCAGCCCCAGCATTTT.

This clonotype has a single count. CDR3 sequence (DNA): TGCGCCAGCAGCTTGGAGGCAAGAGGAGCAGATACGCAGTATTTT. Translation: CASSLEARGADTQYF. The chain employs TRBV5-1 and TRBJ2-3; D unclear. Between the trimmed V and J ends, which lost 0 bases and 4 bases, there was a span of 12 bases. The CDR3 length is 15 residues. Germline loops: CDR1 SGHRS, CDR2 YFSETQ.

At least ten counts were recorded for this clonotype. DNA of the CDR3: TGCGCCAGCAGCGGGGGGGGTACAGGGGCCACCTTTACCTACGAGCAGTACTTC. It encodes CASSGGGTGATFTYEQYF. The rearrangement uses TRBV5-1 and TRBJ2-7, with D perhaps assigned TRBD1 or TRBD2 (7 bases each). V dropped 4 bases and J dropped 2 bases, with 25 bases sitting between them. The germline V gene encodes CDR1 SGHRS and CDR2 YFSETQ. CDR3 length: 18 residues.

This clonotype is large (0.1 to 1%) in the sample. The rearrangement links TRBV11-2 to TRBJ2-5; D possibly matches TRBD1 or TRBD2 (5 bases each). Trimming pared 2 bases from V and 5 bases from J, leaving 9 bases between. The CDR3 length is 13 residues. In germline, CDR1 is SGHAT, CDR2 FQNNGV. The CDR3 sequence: CASSLWGGETQYF. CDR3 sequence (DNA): TGTGCCAGCAGCTTATGGGGCGGGGAGACCCAGTACTTC. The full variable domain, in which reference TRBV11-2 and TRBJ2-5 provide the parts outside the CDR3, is EAGVAQSPRYKIIEKRQSVAFWCNPISGHATLYWYQQILGQGPKLLIQFQNNGVVDDSQLPKDRFSAERLKGVDSTLKIQPAKLEDSAVYLCASSLWGGETQYFGPGTRLLVL.

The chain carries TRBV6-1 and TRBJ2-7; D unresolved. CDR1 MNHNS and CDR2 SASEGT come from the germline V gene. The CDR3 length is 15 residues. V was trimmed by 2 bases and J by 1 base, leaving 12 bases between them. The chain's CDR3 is CASSEKPAGSYEQYF. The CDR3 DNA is TGTGCCAGCAGTGAAAAGCCGGCAGGATCCTACGAGCAGTACTTC.

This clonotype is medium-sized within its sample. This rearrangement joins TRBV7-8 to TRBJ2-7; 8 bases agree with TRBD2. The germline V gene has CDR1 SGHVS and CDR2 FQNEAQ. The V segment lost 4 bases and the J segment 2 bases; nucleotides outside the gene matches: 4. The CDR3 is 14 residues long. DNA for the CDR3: TGTGCCAGCAGCTCAGGTAGCGGGGCCTACGAGCAGTACTTC. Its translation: CASSSGSGAYEQYF. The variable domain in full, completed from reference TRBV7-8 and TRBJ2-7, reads GAGVSQSPRYKVAKRGQDVALRCDPISGHVSLFWYQQALGQGPEFLTYFQNEAQLDKSGLPSDRFFAERPEGSVSTLKIQRTQQEDSAVYLCASSSGSGAYEQYFGPGTRLTVT.

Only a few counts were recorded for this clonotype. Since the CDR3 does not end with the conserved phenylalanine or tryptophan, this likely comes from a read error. CDR3 sequence: CASSEGLGDTEAFC. The CDR3 bases are TGTGCCAGCAGTGAGGGGTTGGGGGACACTGAAGCTTTCTGT. The chain is built from TRBV25-1 and TRBJ1-1; D may be TRBD1 (5 bases). Germline V lookup: CDR1 MGHDK, CDR2 SYGVNS. This CDR3 comprises 14 residues. Trimming pared 3 bases from V and 3 bases from J, leaving 11 bases between.

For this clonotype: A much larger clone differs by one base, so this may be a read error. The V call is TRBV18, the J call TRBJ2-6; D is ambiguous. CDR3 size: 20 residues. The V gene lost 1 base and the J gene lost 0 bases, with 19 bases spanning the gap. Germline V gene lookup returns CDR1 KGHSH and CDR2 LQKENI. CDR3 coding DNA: TGTGCCAGCTCACCACGTCCCCCTAACGGAATTAGCTCTGGGGCCAACGTCCTGACTTTC. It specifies CASSPRPPNGISSGANVLTF. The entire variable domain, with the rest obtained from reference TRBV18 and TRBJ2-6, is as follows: NAGVMQNPRHLVRRRGQEARLRCSPMKGHSHVYWYRQLPEEGLKFMVYLQKENIIDESGMPKERFSAEFPKEGPSILRIQQVVRGDSAAYFCASSPRPPNGISSGANVLTFGAGSRLTVL.

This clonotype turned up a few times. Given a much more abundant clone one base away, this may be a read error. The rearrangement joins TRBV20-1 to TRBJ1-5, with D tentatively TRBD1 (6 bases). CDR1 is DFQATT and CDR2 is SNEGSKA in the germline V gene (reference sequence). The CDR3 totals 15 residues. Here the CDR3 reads CSARGGGGSDQPQHF. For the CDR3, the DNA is TGCAGTGCTAGAGGGGGGGGCGGTAGCGATCAGCCCCAGCATTTT.

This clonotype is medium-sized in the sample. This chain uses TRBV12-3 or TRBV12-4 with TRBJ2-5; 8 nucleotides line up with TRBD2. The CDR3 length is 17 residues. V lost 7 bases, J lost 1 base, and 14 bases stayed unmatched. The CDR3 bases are TGTGCCAGCACCGCGGGGCGTAAAGCGGGAGTCCAAGAGACCCAGTACTTC. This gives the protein CASTAGRKAGVQETQYF.

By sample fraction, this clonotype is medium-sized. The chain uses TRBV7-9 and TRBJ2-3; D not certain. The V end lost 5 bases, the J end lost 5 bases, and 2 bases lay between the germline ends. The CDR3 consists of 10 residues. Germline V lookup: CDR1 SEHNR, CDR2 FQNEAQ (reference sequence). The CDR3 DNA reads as TGTGCCAGCAGCGAAGATACGCAGTATTTT. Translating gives CASSEDTQYF.

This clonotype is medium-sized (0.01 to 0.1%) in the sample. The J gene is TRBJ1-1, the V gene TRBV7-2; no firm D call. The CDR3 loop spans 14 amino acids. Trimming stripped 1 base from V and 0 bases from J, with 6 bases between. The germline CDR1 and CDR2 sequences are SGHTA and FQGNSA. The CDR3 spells CASSLDPVNTEAFF. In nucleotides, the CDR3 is TGTGCCAGCAGCTTAGACCCGGTGAACACTGAAGCTTTCTTT.

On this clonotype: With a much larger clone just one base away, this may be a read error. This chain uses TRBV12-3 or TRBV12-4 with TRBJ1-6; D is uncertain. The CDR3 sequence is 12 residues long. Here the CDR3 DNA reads TGTGCCAGCAGTTTCTGGCCCTCACCCCACCACTTT. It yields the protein CASSFWPSPHHF.

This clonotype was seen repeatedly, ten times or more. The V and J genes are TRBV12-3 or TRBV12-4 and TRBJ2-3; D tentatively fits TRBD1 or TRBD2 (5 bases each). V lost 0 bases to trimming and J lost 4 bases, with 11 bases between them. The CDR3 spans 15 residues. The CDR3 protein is CASSLALGESDTQYF. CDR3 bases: TGTGCCAGCAGTTTAGCACTAGGGGAATCAGATACGCAGTATTTT.

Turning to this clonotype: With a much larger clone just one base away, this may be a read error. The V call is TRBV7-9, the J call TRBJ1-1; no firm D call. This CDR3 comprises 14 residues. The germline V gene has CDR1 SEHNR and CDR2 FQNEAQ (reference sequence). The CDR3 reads CARSLWNPNTEAFF. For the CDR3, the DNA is TGTGCCCGCAGCTTGTGGAACCCGAACACTGAAGCTTTCTTT.

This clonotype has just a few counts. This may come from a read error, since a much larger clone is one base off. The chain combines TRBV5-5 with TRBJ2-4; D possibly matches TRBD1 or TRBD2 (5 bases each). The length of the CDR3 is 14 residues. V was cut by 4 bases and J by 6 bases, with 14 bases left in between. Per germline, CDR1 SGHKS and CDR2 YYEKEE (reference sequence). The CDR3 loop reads CASSPRRDVNIQYF. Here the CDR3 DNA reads TGTGCCAGCAGCCCACGCCGGGACGTAAACATTCAGTACTTC.

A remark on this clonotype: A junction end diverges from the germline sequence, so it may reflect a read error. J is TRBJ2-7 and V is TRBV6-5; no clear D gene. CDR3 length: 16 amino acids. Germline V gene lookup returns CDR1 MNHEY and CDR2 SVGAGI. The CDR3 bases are TGTGCCAGCAGATACTCGTGGCGGAGCGACTCCTACGAGCAGGACTTC. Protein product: CASRYSWRSDSYEQDF.

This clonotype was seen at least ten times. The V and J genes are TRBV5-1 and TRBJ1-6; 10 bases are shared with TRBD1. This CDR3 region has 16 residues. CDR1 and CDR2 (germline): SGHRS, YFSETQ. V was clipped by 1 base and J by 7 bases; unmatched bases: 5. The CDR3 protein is CASSLIPGQGNSPLHF. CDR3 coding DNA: TGCGCCAGCAGCTTGATCCCGGGACAGGGGAATTCACCCCTCCACTTT.

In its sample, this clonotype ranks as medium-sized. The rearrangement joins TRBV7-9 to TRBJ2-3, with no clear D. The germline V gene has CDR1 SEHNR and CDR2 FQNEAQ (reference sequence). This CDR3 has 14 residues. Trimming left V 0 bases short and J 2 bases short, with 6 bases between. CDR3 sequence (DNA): TGTGCCAGCAGCTTAGCCTTGGACACAGATACGCAGTATTTT. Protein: CASSLALDTDTQYF.